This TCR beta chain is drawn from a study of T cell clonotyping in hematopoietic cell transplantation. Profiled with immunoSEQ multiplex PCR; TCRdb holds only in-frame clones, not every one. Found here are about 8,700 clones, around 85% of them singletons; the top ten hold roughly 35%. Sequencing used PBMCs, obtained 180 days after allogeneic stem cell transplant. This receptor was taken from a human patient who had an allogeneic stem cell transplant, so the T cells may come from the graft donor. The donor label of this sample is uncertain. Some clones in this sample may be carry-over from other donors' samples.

The CDR3 DNA reads as TGTGCCAGCAGCCCGAGCGGGGAGACCCAGTACTTC. It codes for CASSPSGETQYF. The chain joins TRBV4-2 to TRBJ2-5, with D perhaps TRBD2 (6 bases). Germline loops: CDR1 LGHNA, CDR2 YNFKEQ. The CDR3 consists of 12 residues. V gave up 4 bases and J gave up 5 bases, with 8 bases separating them.